Below are 23 T cell receptor beta chains sequenced from a single sample in a study of blood T cell repertoires in COVID-19. The data were produced by immunoSEQ multiplex PCR, yet TCRdb's version contains in-frame clones alone and is incomplete. The profile shows some 85,000 clones, about three quarters of them singletons. Sequenced: peripheral blood. The receptors stem from a woman aged 80 or older with active or convalescent COVID-19.

The chain couples TRBV10-3 to TRBJ1-1; 10 bases are shared with TRBD1. V was pared by 6 bases and J by 2 bases, with 6 bases of the junction left unmatched. Per the germline V gene, CDR1 is ENHRY and CDR2 is SYGVKD. The length of the CDR3 is 15 residues. The CDR3, as DNA: TGTGCCATCAGGCCGGGACAGGGGAGAAACACTGAAGCTTTCTTT. Translating gives CAIRPGQGRNTEAFF.

The rearrangement joins TRBV5-1 to TRBJ2-3; 7 bases agree with TRBD1. The germline gives CDR1 SGHRS, CDR2 YFSETQ. Germline trimming cut 6 bases from V and 3 bases from J; bases unmatched to any gene: 10. The CDR3 is made up of 15 amino acids. CDR3 region: CASTSSGGPTDTQYF. CDR3 nucleotides: TGCGCCAGCACGTCTTCAGGGGGACCTACAGATACGCAGTATTTT.

The V call is TRBV4-3, the J call TRBJ2-3; 8 bases map to TRBD1. Germline V CDR1 and CDR2: LGHNA, YSLEER. V lost 4 bases, J lost 2 bases, and 8 bases stayed unmatched. CDR3 length: 16 residues. CDR3: CASSRGQGPNTDTQYF. Written as DNA, the CDR3 is TGCGCCAGCAGCCGAGGACAGGGACCTAACACAGATACGCAGTATTTT.

This clone has a handful of counts. The J gene is TRBJ1-6, the V gene TRBV12-3 or TRBV12-4; possibly TRBD1 for D (6 bases). The CDR3 runs to 13 residues. The V end lost 8 bases, the J end lost 10 bases, and 15 bases lay between the germline ends. CDR3 nucleotides: TGTGCCAGCCTAACAGGGATGGGGTCACCCCTCCACTTT. It specifies CASLTGMGSPLHF.

The V gene is TRBV7-3, the J gene TRBJ2-5, with D possibly being TRBD2 (6 bases). Deletions cut 2 bases from V and 2 bases from J, with 9 bases between. Germline V CDR1 and CDR2: SGHTA, FQGTGA. This CDR3 has 14 residues. Written as DNA, the CDR3 is TGTGCCAGCAGCTTAGGAGGGCCTCAAGAGACCCAGTACTTC. This sequence encodes CASSLGGPQETQYF.

This chain connects TRBV15 to TRBJ2-1; 8 bases align to TRBD1. Trimming took 2 bases from V and 6 from J; bases not matched to a gene: 6. Germline CDR1 LNHNV, CDR2 YYDKDF (reference sequence). The CDR3 sequence is 15 residues long. The CDR3 sequence is CATSRSGQGGNEQFF. CDR3 nucleotides: TGTGCCACCAGCAGATCCGGACAGGGTGGCAATGAGCAGTTCTTC.

The rearrangement joins TRBV5-5 to TRBJ2-7; possible D gene TRBD1, 5 bases. Germline values: CDR1 SGHKS, CDR2 YYEKEE (reference sequence). The CDR3 runs 14 residues. The V end was cut by 5 bases, the J end by 2 bases, with 14 bases between. The CDR3 sequence: CASSPAQGTYEQYF. The CDR3, as DNA: TGTGCCAGCAGTCCGGCGCAGGGCACCTACGAGCAGTACTTC.

The gene calls are TRBV6-5 and TRBJ2-2; 10 bases are shared with TRBD1. Germline CDR1 is MNHEY and CDR2 is SVGAGI. V lost 6 bases and J lost 5; bases outside the gene matches: 6. The CDR3 is made up of 15 amino acids. CDR3 protein: CASRGTGDRTGELFF. CDR3 DNA sequence: TGTGCCAGCAGGGGGACAGGGGATCGGACCGGGGAGCTGTTTTTT.

The rearrangement uses TRBV27 and TRBJ1-4; 7 nucleotides agree with TRBD1. The CDR3 loop spans 19 amino acids. V lost 5 bases and J lost 6; bases outside the gene matches: 21. Germline V gives CDR1 MNHEY, CDR2 SMNVEV (reference sequence). The CDR3 bases are TGTGCCAGCAGTCCGTTGTCCGGGACAGCGTCACTAGGAGATGAAAAACTGTTTTTT. Residues: CASSPLSGTASLGDEKLFF.

This chain uses TRBV9 with TRBJ2-2, with TRBD2 matching over 9 bases. The germline V gene encodes CDR1 SGDLS and CDR2 YYNGEE. The CDR3 has 17 residues. J gave up 0 bases and V 0 bases, and 3 bases lay outside the gene matches. The CDR3 sequence is CASSVVSGGANTGELFF. The CDR3 nucleotides are TGTGCCAGCAGCGTAGTTAGCGGGGGCGCGAACACCGGGGAGCTGTTTTTT. Looking up the rest from reference TRBV9 and TRBJ2-2 gives the full variable domain: DSGVTQTPKHLITATGQRVTLRCSPRSGDLSVYWYQQSLDQGLQFLIQYYNGEERAKGNILERFSAQQFPDLHSELNLSSLELGDSALYFCASSVVSGGANTGELFFGEGSRLTVL.

This rearrangement joins TRBV19 to TRBJ1-3, with D hard to call. This CDR3 is built from 17 residues. Germline-derived CDR1 and CDR2 are LNHDA and SQIVND (reference sequence). The V end lost 3 bases, the J end lost 2 bases, and 17 bases lay between the germline ends. This chain's CDR3 is CASSMGSTTGAGNTIYF. CDR3 bases: TGTGCCAGTAGTATGGGATCTACTACCGGGGCTGGAAACACCATATATTTT.

The chain uses TRBV19 and TRBJ1-5, with D maybe TRBD1 (5 bases). Trimming shortened V by 6 bases and J by 6 bases, and 18 bases separated the two germline ends. The germline V gene has CDR1 LNHDA and CDR2 SQIVND (reference sequence). This CDR3 comprises 15 residues. The CDR3 here is CASRAQGGVVQPQHF. The CDR3, as DNA: TGTGCCAGTAGGGCCCAGGGTGGAGTGGTTCAGCCCCAGCATTTT.

This chain links TRBV5-5 with TRBJ1-4; 9 nucleotides agree with TRBD1. CDR1 and CDR2 (germline): SGHKS, YYEKEE (reference sequence). The CDR3 length is 15 residues. Unmatched junction bases numbered 4, after V lost 3 bases and J lost 4 bases. The CDR3 coding sequence is TGTGCCAGCAGCTCCGGGACAGGGATTAATGAAAAACTGTTTTTT. This gives the protein CASSSGTGINEKLFF. Combining the CDR3 with reference TRBV5-5 and TRBJ1-4 gives the whole variable domain DAGVTQSPTHLIKTRGQQVTLRCSPISGHKSVSWYQQVLGQGPQFIFQYYEKEERGRGNFPDRFSARQFPNYSSELNVNALLLGDSALYLCASSSGTGINEKLFFGSGTQLSVL.

The rearrangement joins TRBV5-6 to TRBJ1-4, with 7 bases fitting TRBD1. The CDR3 has 16 residues. Losses at the gene ends were 7 bases for V and 9 bases for J; bases not matched to a gene: 18. Looked up from germline, CDR1 is SGHDT and CDR2 is YYEEEE. The CDR3 coding sequence is TGTGCCAGCTGGATCTACAGGGGCGAATATCCCCAAAAACTGTTTTTT. Its protein product is CASWIYRGEYPQKLFF.

This clone was detected once. The V gene is TRBV24-1, the J gene TRBJ1-2; D is possibly TRBD1 (6 bases). Trimming took off 4 bases at V and 8 bases at J, with 16 bases between the two ends. CDR3 length: 14 amino acids. The germline V gene has CDR1 KGHDR and CDR2 SFDVKD. The CDR3 protein is CATSDITGFGGYTF. DNA of the CDR3: TGTGCCACCAGTGACATTACAGGGTTTGGAGGCTACACCTTC.

The gene calls are TRBV7-9 and TRBJ2-1; 8 nucleotides line up with TRBD2. CDR1 and CDR2 from the germline V gene are SEHNR and FQNEAQ (reference sequence). The ends lost 5 bases at V and 10 bases at J; junction bases unmatched: 13. The CDR3 length is 15 residues. The CDR3 here is CASSPGVGLASEQFF. The CDR3 DNA follows: TGTGCCAGCAGCCCTGGCGTAGGACTAGCTTCAGAGCAGTTCTTC.

V and J are TRBV12-3 or TRBV12-4 and TRBJ1-2; D perhaps matches TRBD1 (6 bases). The CDR3 loop spans 13 amino acids. The V gene lost 7 bases and the J gene lost 6 bases, with 15 bases spanning the gap. CDR3 protein: CASKKGTMHGYTF. The CDR3 DNA follows: TGTGCCAGCAAAAAAGGGACAATGCATGGCTACACCTTC.

V and J are TRBV27 and TRBJ1-1; D may be TRBD1 (5 bases). Germline loops: CDR1 MNHEY, CDR2 SMNVEV (reference sequence). The germline V and J ends were trimmed by 1 base and 3 bases, with 21 bases remaining between them. CDR3 length: 18 amino acids. CDR3 in amino acids: CASSLLYPDYPGDTEAFF. CDR3 coding DNA: TGTGCCAGCAGTTTATTATACCCCGACTATCCGGGGGACACTGAAGCTTTCTTT.

The rearrangement links TRBV4-3 to TRBJ2-5; 7 bases map to TRBD2. Germline assignment: CDR1 LGHNA and CDR2 YSLEER. CDR3 length: 16 residues. Unmatched junction bases numbered 13, after V lost 4 bases and J lost 5 bases. The CDR3 reads CASSRGASGSVETQYF. In nucleotides, the CDR3 is TGCGCCAGCAGCCGGGGAGCTAGCGGTTCCGTTGAGACCCAGTACTTC.

In DNA form, the CDR3 reads TGTGCCAGCAGCCAAGGCAGGGATCAGCCCCAGCATTTT. Its protein product is CASSQGRDQPQHF. The V gene is TRBV3-1 (or the pseudogene TRBV3-2), the J gene TRBJ1-5; D may be TRBD1 (5 bases). This CDR3 spans 13 amino acids. Trimming pared 1 base from V and 5 bases from J, leaving 6 bases between. Germline V gene data show CDR1 as LGHDT and CDR2 as YNNKEL (reference sequence).

The J gene is TRBJ2-5, the V gene TRBV19, with TRBD2 matching over 8 bases. With 4 bases clipped from V and 4 bases from J, the junction kept 8 bases outside the gene matches. This CDR3 is 15 amino acids long. Germline V CDR1 and CDR2: LNHDA, SQIVND (reference sequence). Written as DNA, the CDR3 is TGTGCCAGTAGTAAGAGCGGGGGCCTTGTAGAGACCCAGTACTTC. Encoded protein: CASSKSGGLVETQYF.

The rearrangement links TRBV11-1 to TRBJ2-7; maybe TRBD1 (6 bases). V was clipped by 5 bases and J by 2 bases, with 16 bases between them. Germline CDR1 reads SGHAT; CDR2 reads FQDESV (reference sequence). The CDR3 extends over 15 amino acids. The CDR3 DNA follows: TGTGCCAGCAGCCGAGGAGACCAGGGGACCTACGAGCAGTACTTC. This sequence encodes CASSRGDQGTYEQYF. Combining the CDR3 with reference TRBV11-1 and TRBJ2-7 gives the whole variable domain EAEVAQSPRYKITEKSQAVAFWCDPISGHATLYWYRQILGQGPELLVQFQDESVVDDSQLPKDRFSAERLKGVDSTLKIQPAELGDSAMYLCASSRGDQGTYEQYFGPGTRLTVT.

This rearrangement joins TRBV9 to TRBJ1-1; D is unclear. Germline V gene lookup returns CDR1 SGDLS and CDR2 YYNGEE. Trimming stripped 2 bases from V and 1 base from J, with 6 bases between. This CDR3 region has 13 residues. Here the CDR3 reads CASSVQANTEAFF. The DNA for the CDR3 is TGTGCCAGCAGCGTCCAGGCGAACACTGAAGCTTTCTTT.